This T cell receptor beta chain derives from a study of response to subunit inactivated influenza vaccine. This CDR3 contains 16 residues. Looked up from germline, CDR1 is KGHSY and CDR2 is FQNENV. Trimming cost V 1 base and J 4 bases; bases outside gene matches: 6. In its sample, this clonotype was seen a few times. Its target is not known. TCRdb processed the RT-PCR reads anew with MiXCR; each CDR3 protein has one entry. The sample contains roughly 520,000 distinct CDR3 sequences, roughly 23% of which appear only once. Study results and limitations: Authors suggested each seasonal flu vaccination may recruit only limited numbers of new T cells.

This chain connects TRBV16 to TRBJ1-5; 8 bases map to TRBD1. The sequence came from a man in his forties or fifties who received an inactivated influenza vaccine. The source material was CD4+ T cells sorted from PBMCs, sampled 4 to 6 days after vaccination. The CDR3 sequence: CASSQFEQGVNQPQHF. The CDR3 DNA reads as TGTGCCAGCAGCCAATTTGAACAGGGGGTGAATCAGCCCCAGCATTTT. The full variable domain, completed using reference TRBV16 and TRBJ1-5, is GEEVAQTPKHLVRGEGQKAKLYCAPIKGHSYVFWYQQVLKNEFKFLISFQNENVFDETGMPKERFSAKCLPNSPCSLEIQATKLEDSAVYFCASSQFEQGVNQPQHFGDGTRLSIL.